This T cell receptor beta chain is drawn from a study of blood T cell repertoires in COVID-19. Study context: Sites across the United States, Italy and Spain contributed samples from acute and convalescent COVID-19.

Patients at the Seattle site were enrolled during active infection and followed longitudinally. The ends were cut back, 6 bases at V and 0 bases at J, with 8 bases in the middle. The germline CDR1 and CDR2 sequences are SNHLY and FYNNEI. This CDR3 has 13 residues. TCRdb's copy holds only in-frame clones and misses some; the assay was immunoSEQ multiplex PCR. The sample contains 300,000 to 400,000 clones, approximately 86% of which appear only once. The sequenced sample consisted of peripheral blood. The TCR originated in a woman aged 60-75 years with COVID-19, enrolled during active disease. The chain couples TRBV2 to TRBJ1-1, with D hard to call. The CDR3 region has the DNA TGTGCCAGCAGGCCCGACATGAACACTGAAGCTTTCTTT. Translation gives CASRPDMNTEAFF.